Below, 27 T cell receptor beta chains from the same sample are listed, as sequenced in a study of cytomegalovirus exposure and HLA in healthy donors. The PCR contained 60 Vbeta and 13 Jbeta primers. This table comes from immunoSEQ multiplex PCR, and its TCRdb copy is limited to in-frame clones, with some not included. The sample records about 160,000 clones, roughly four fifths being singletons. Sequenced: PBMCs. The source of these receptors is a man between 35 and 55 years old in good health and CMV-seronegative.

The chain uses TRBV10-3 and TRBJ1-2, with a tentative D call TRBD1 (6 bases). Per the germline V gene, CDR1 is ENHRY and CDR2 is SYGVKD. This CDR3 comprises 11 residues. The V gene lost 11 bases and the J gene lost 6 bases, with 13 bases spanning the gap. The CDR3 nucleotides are TGTGCCGTACACCAGGGGAATGGCTACACCTTC. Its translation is CAVHQGNGYTF.

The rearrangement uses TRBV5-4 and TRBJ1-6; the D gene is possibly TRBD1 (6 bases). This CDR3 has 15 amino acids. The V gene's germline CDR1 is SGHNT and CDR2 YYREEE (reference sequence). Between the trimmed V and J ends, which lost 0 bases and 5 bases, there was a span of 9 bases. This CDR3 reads CASSLDSGDNSPLHF. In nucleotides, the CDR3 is TGTGCCAGCAGCTTGGATTCAGGGGATAATTCACCCCTCCACTTT.

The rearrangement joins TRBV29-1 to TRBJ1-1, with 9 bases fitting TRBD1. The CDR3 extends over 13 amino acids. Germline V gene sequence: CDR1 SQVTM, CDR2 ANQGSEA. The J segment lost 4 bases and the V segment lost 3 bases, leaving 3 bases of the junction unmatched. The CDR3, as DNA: TGCAGCGTTGATGGGGACAGGGCCACTGAAGCTTTCTTT. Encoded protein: CSVDGDRATEAFF.

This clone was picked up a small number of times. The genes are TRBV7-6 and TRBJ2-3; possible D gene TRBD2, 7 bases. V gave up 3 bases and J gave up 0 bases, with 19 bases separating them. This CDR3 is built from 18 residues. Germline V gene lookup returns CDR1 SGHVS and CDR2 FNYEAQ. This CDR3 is CASSLGGGITSSTDTQYF. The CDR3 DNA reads TGTGCCAGCAGCTTGGGCGGGGGCATAACCTCAAGCACAGATACGCAGTATTTT.

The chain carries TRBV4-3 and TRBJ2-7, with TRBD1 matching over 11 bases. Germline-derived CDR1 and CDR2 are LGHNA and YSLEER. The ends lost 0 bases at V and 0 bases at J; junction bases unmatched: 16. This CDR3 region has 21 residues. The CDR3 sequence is CASSQDLSGTGGIRSSYEQYF. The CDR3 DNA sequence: TGCGCCAGCAGCCAAGATCTTTCGGGGACAGGGGGAATAAGGAGCTCCTACGAGCAGTACTTC.

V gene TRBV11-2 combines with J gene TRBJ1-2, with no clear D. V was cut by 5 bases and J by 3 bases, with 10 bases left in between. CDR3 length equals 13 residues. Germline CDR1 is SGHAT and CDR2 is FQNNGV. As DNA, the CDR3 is TGTGCCAGCAGCCCAAGTCGGGACTATGGCTACACCTTC. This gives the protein CASSPSRDYGYTF.

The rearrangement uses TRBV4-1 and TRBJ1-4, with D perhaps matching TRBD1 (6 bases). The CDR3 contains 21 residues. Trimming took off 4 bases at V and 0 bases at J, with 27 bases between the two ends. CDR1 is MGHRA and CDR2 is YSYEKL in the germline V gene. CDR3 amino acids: CASSPMGATGNLFATNEKLFF. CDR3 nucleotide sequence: TGCGCCAGCAGCCCGATGGGGGCTACAGGGAATCTATTTGCAACTAATGAAAAACTGTTTTTT.

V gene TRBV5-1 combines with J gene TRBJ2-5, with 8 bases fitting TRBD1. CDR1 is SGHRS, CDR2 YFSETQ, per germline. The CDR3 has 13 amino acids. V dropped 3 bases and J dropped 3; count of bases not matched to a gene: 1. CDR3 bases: TGCGCCAGCAGCTCGACAGGGGAAGAGACCCAGTACTTC. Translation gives CASSSTGEETQYF.

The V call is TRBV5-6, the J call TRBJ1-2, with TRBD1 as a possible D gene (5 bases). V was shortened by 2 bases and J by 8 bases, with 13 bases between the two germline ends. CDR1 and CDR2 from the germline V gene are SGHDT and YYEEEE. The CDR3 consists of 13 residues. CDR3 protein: CASSLVQAGGYTF. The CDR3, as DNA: TGTGCCAGCAGCTTAGTACAGGCAGGAGGCTACACCTTC.

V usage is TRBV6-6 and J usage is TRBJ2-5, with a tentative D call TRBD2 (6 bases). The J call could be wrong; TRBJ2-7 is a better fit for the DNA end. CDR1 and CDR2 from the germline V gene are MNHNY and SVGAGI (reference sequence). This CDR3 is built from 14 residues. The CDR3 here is CASSPATSSYEQYF. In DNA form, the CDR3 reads TGTGCCAGCAGTCCCGCGACTAGTTCGTACGAGCAGTACTTC.

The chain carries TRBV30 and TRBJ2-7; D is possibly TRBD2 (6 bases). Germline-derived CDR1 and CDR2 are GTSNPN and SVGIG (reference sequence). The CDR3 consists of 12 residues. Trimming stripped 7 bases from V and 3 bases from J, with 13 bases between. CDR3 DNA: TGTGCCTCTGACCAAGCGGGCTACGAGCAGTACTTC. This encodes CASDQAGYEQYF.

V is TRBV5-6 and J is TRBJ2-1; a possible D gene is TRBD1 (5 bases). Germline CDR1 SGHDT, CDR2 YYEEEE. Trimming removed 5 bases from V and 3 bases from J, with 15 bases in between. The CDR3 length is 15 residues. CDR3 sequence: CASREVRALYNEQFF. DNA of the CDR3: TGTGCCAGCAGGGAAGTCAGGGCCCTCTACAATGAGCAGTTCTTC.

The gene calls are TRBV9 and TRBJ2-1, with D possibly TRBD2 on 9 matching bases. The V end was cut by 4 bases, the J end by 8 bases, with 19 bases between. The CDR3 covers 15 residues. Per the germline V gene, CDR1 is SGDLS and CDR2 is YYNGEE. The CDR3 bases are TGTGCCAGCAGCACAGGGACAGGCGGGGGGGATGAGCAGTTCTTC. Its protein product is CASSTGTGGGDEQFF.

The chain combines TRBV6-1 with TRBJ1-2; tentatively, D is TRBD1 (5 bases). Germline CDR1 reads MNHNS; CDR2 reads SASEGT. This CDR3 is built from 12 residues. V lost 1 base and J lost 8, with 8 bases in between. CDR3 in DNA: TGTGCCAGCAGTGAAGGCGGGGGGGGCTACACCTTC. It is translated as CASSEGGGGYTF.

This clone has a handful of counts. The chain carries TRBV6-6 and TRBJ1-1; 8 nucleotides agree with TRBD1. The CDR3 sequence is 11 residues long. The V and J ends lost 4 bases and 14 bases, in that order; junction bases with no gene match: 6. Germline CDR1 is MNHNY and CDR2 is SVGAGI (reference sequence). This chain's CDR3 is CASSLGQGEFF. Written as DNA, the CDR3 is TGTGCCAGCAGTTTAGGACAGGGCGAATTCTTT.

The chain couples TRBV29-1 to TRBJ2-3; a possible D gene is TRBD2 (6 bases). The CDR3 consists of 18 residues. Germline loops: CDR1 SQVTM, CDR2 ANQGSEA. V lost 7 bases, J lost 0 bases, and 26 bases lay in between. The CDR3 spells CSARGRAGTTSSTDTQYF. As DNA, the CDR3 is TGCAGCGCCCGGGGTCGGGCGGGGACCACAAGTAGCACAGATACGCAGTATTTT.

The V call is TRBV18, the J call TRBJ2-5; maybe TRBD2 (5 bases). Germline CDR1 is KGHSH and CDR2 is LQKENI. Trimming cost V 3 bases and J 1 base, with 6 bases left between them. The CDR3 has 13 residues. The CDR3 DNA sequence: TGTGCCAGCTCACCTGGACTCCAAGAGACCCAGTACTTC. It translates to CASSPGLQETQYF. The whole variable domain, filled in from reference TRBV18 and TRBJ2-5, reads NAGVMQNPRHLVRRRGQEARLRCSPMKGHSHVYWYRQLPEEGLKFMVYLQKENIIDESGMPKERFSAEFPKEGPSILRIQQVVRGDSAAYFCASSPGLQETQYFGPGTRLLVL.

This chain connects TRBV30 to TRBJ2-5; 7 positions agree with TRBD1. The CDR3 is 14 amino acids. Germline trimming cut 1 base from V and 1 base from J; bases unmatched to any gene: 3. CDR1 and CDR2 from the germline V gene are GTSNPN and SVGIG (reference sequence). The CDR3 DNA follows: TGTGCCTGGAGTGGGGCAGGGGGCCAAGAGACCCAGTACTTC. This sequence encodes CAWSGAGGQETQYF.

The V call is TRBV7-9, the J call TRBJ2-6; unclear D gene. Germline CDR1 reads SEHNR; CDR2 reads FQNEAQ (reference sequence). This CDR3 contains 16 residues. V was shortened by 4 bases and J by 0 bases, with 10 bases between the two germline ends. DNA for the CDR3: TGTGCCAGCAGCTCTCCAGTGCTCTCTGGGGCCAACGTCCTGACTTTC. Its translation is CASSSPVLSGANVLTF.

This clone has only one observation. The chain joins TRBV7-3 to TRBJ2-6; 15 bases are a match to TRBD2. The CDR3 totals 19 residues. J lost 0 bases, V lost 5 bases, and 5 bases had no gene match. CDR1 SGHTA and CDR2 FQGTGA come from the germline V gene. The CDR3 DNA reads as TGTGCCAGCAGCCAGGGACTAGCGGGGGGAAGCTCTGGGGCCAACGTCCTGACTTTC. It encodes CASSQGLAGGSSGANVLTF.

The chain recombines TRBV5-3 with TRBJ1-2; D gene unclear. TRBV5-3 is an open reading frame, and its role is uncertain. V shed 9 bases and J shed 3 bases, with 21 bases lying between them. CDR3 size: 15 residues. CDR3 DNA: TGTGCCATTAGCTTCTGGCGGGCCGCTCACTATGGCTACACCTTC. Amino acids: CAISFWRAAHYGYTF.

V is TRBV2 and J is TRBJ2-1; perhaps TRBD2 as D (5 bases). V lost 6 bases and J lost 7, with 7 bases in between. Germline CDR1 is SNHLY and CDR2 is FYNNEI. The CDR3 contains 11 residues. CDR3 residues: CASRDSNEQFF. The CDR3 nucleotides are TGTGCCAGCAGGGACTCTAATGAGCAGTTCTTC.

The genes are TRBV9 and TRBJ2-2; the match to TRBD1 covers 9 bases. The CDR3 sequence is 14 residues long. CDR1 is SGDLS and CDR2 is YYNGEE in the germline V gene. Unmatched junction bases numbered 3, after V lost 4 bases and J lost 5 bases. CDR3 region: CASSFGQGTGELFF. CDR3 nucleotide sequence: TGTGCCAGCAGCTTCGGACAGGGGACCGGGGAGCTGTTTTTT. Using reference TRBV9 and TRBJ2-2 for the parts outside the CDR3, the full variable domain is DSGVTQTPKHLITATGQRVTLRCSPRSGDLSVYWYQQSLDQGLQFLIQYYNGEERAKGNILERFSAQQFPDLHSELNLSSLELGDSALYFCASSFGQGTGELFFGEGSRLTVL.

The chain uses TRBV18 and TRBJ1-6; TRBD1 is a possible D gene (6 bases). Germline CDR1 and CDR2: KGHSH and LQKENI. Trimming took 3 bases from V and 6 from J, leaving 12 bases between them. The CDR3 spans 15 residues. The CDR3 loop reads CASSPGTTSNSPLHF. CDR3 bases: TGTGCCAGCTCACCGGGGACAACCAGTAATTCACCCCTCCACTTT.

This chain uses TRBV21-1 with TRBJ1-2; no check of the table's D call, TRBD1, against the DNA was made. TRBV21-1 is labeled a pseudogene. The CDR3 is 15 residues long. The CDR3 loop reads CASSDPPRGRGGYTF. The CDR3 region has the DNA TGTGCCAGCAGCGACCCCCCCAGGGGGCGCGGTGGCTACACCTTC.

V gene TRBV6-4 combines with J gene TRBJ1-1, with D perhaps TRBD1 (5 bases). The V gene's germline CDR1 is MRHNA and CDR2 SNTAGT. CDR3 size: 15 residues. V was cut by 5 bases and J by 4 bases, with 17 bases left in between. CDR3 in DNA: TGTGCCAGCAGTCAGCTCCCCGACAGCCTCACTGAAGCTTTCTTT. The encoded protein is CASSQLPDSLTEAFF.

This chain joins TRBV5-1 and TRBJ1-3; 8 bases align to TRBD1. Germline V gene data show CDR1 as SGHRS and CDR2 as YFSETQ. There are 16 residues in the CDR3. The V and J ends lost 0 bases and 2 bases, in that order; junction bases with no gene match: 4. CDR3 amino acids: CASSLGTGMAGNTIYF. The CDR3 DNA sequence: TGCGCCAGCAGCTTGGGGACAGGGATGGCTGGAAACACCATATATTTT.